These T cell receptor beta chains were read from a single sample in a study of prognosis after radiotherapy for stage I lung cancer. One entry per CDR3 protein, called by TCRdb with MiXCR from the multiplex PCR reads. Of more than 25,000 distinct CDR3 sequences in the sample, about 30% were seen once. The input for sequencing was PBMCs, taken before or after stereotactic body radiation therapy (not recorded which). These receptors all come from a donor over 45 with non-small cell lung cancer. Each CDR3 is given with its conserved first and last residue.

v_gene: TRBV28; j_gene: TRBJ1-1; CDR3aa: CASSLWTAEAFF
v_gene: TRBV9; j_gene: TRBJ2-5; CDR3aa: CASSPRGGRVRDF
v_gene: TRBV19; j_gene: TRBJ2-7; CDR3aa: CASSPLPGQDAYEQYF
v_gene: TRBV29-1; j_gene: TRBJ2-2; CDR3aa: CSALGQNTGELFF
v_gene: TRBV9; j_gene: TRBJ2-1; CDR3aa: CASSSRSSVGTEQFF
v_gene: TRBV9; j_gene: TRBJ1-5; CDR3aa: CASSVQGDNVQPQHF
v_gene: TRBV4-1; j_gene: TRBJ1-5; CDR3aa: CASSPTGAQNQPQHF
v_gene: TRBV20-1; j_gene: TRBJ2-1; CDR3aa: CSAHTGTSGSRSYNEQFF
v_gene: TRBV19; j_gene: TRBJ2-2; CDR3aa: CASSIWQGGTGELFF
v_gene: TRBV19; j_gene: TRBJ2-7; CDR3aa: CASGNSEQYF
v_gene: TRBV9; j_gene: TRBJ2-1; CDR3aa: CASSPRRDLYNEQFF
v_gene: TRBV7-3; j_gene: TRBJ1-6; CDR3aa: CASSSYRNSPLHF
v_gene: TRBV20-1; j_gene: TRBJ1-2; CDR3aa: CSAIRDRVKYGYTF
v_gene: TRBV7-2; j_gene: TRBJ2-2; CDR3aa: CASSALAGGTGELFF
v_gene: TRBV5-1; j_gene: TRBJ2-3; CDR3aa: CASSLGAMVGGTDTQYF
v_gene: TRBV3-1; j_gene: TRBJ1-4; CDR3aa: CASSQDSKPGATNEKLFF
v_gene: TRBV12-3/TRBV12-4; j_gene: TRBJ2-3; CDR3aa: CASSPAGDTQYF
v_gene: TRBV11-3; j_gene: TRBJ1-1; CDR3aa: CASSLDRGENTEAFF
v_gene: TRBV6-2/TRBV6-3; j_gene: TRBJ1-5; CDR3aa: CASSSRLGGSNQPQHF
v_gene: TRBV24-1; j_gene: TRBJ2-1; CDR3aa: CATSDQLEGALNEQSF
v_gene: TRBV5-1; j_gene: TRBJ2-2; CDR3aa: CASSLGTAWTGDLFF
v_gene: TRBV20-1; j_gene: TRBJ2-7; CDR3aa: CSARVRIAGPLEQYF
v_gene: TRBV9; j_gene: TRBJ2-3; CDR3aa: CASSPESVGITDTQYF
v_gene: TRBV18; j_gene: TRBJ2-7; CDR3aa: CASSPGLAGYEQYF
v_gene: TRBV28; j_gene: TRBJ2-3; CDR3aa: CASSPRLAGDTQYF
v_gene: TRBV6-1; j_gene: TRBJ1-1; CDR3aa: CATTLVQGAYEAFF
v_gene: TRBV5-1; j_gene: TRBJ2-1; CDR3aa: CASSGQGTRSNEQFF
v_gene: TRBV27; j_gene: TRBJ2-6; CDR3aa: CASSSGGFSGANVLTF
v_gene: TRBV3-1; j_gene: TRBJ2-3; CDR3aa: CASSQVTGTGRDTQYF
v_gene: TRBV27; j_gene: TRBJ1-5; CDR3aa: CASRINQPQHF
v_gene: TRBV20-1; j_gene: TRBJ2-7; CDR3aa: CSARGGLAEREYF
v_gene: TRBV7-9; j_gene: TRBJ2-3; CDR3aa: CASSPRLAESTDTQYF
v_gene: TRBV2; j_gene: TRBJ1-5; CDR3aa: CASRRTVVGNQPQHF
v_gene: TRBV4-1; j_gene: TRBJ2-6; CDR3aa: CASSGTVSGVNVLNF
v_gene: TRBV4-2; j_gene: TRBJ2-7; CDR3aa: CASSQEEASGRNEQYF
v_gene: TRBV30; j_gene: TRBJ1-3; CDR3aa: CAWSPRQIAGLRGRNTIYF
v_gene: TRBV11-2; j_gene: TRBJ2-3; CDR3aa: CASSLAEDTQYF
v_gene: TRBV18; j_gene: TRBJ2-2; CDR3aa: CTSSPAGRDGTGELFF
v_gene: TRBV27; j_gene: TRBJ1-5; CDR3aa: CASSNTRNSNQPQHF
v_gene: TRBV9; j_gene: TRBJ2-3; CDR3aa: CASSVLGFRTDTQYF
v_gene: TRBV5-6; j_gene: TRBJ1-2; CDR3aa: CASSPGQVFYGYTF
v_gene: TRBV20-1; j_gene: TRBJ2-2; CDR3aa: CSAMGLRNTGDLFF
v_gene: TRBV4-1; j_gene: TRBJ2-7; CDR3aa: CASSEGQGPRYEQYF
v_gene: TRBV28; j_gene: TRBJ2-5; CDR3aa: CASSFPGLAGRRETQYF
v_gene: TRBV6-4; j_gene: TRBJ1-2; CDR3aa: CASSSLQGKNGAYGYTF